These T cell receptor beta chains were read from a single sample in a study of cytomegalovirus exposure and HLA in healthy donors. Method: immunoSEQ multiplex PCR; TCRdb's copy keeps in-frame clones and lacks some. This sample has around 140,000 clones, with around 80% found just once. The sample consisted of PBMCs. These TCRs come from a man aged 40-55 years in good health and CMV-seronegative. Each CDR3 is given with its conserved first and last residue. The order of the fields is J gene, D gene, V gene, clone size, CDR3 DNA, CDR3 protein. D genes are given only for firm matches. Where a row states a size, it is once, few, many or the class of an expanded clone; other rows omit it.

J: TRBJ1-4
D: -
V: TRBV7-9
size: -
DNA: TGTGCCAGCAGCTTAATCTCGGCGGGGTATGAAAAACTGTTTTTT
CDR3: CASSLISAGYEKLFF

J: TRBJ2-1
D: -
V: TRBV5-1
size: -
DNA: TGCGCCAGCAGCTTGTTGGTCAAGGGAGATTACAATGAGCAGTTCTTC
CDR3: CASSLLVKGDYNEQFF

J: TRBJ2-1
D: -
V: TRBV7-2
size: -
DNA: TGTGCCAGCAGCTTCCCGGGAGAGGGGTACAATGAGCAGTTCTTC
CDR3: CASSFPGEGYNEQFF

J: TRBJ1-5
D: TRBD1
V: TRBV10-3
size: -
DNA: TGTGCCATCAGTGAGTCGGCAGGGGGCTATAGCAATCAGCCCCAGCATTTT
CDR3: CAISESAGGYSNQPQHF

J: TRBJ2-3
D: -
V: TRBV7-9
size: -
DNA: TGTGCCAGCAGCTTCGACTGGGGCACAGATACGCAGTATTTT
CDR3: CASSFDWGTDTQYF

J: TRBJ2-7
D: TRBD2
V: TRBV6-6
size: few
DNA: TGTGCCAGCAGTGACGGACTAGCGGTCTCCTACGAGCAGTACTTC
CDR3: CASSDGLAVSYEQYF

J: TRBJ2-7
D: -
V: TRBV4-3
size: -
DNA: TGCGCCAGCAGCCAAGACGGGAGCTCCTACGAGCAGTACTTC
CDR3: CASSQDGSSYEQYF

J: TRBJ2-3
D: TRBD2
V: TRBV4-1
size: -
DNA: TGCGCCAGCAGCCAAATCCAGCGGGGGGGCCTCGCAGATACGCAGTATTTT
CDR3: CASSQIQRGGLADTQYF

J: TRBJ2-1
D: TRBD2
V: TRBV4-1
size: -
DNA: TGCGCCAGCAGCCTTCGACTAGCGGTAAACTACAATGAGCAGTTCTTC
CDR3: CASSLRLAVNYNEQFF

J: TRBJ1-6
D: TRBD1
V: TRBV29-1
size: -
DNA: TGCAGCGTTCGGACAGGGCTTAATTCACCCCTCCACTTT
CDR3: CSVRTGLNSPLHF

J: TRBJ1-2
D: TRBD1
V: TRBV11-2
size: -
DNA: TGTGCCAGCAGCTCCCTGGGACAGCTGGGCTACACCTTC
CDR3: CASSSLGQLGYTF

J: TRBJ2-7
D: -
V: TRBV28
size: -
DNA: TGTGCCAGCAGTTCCCCGAACATTTACGAGCAGTACTTC
CDR3: CASSSPNIYEQYF

J: TRBJ2-1
D: TRBD2
V: TRBV6-5
size: -
DNA: TGTGCCAGCAGTCAACTAGCGGTCTCCTACAATGAGCAGTTCTTC
CDR3: CASSQLAVSYNEQFF

J: TRBJ1-3
D: TRBD1
V: TRBV28
size: few
DNA: TGTGCCAGCAGTGGCCGGGACAGGGTTGGAAACACCATATATTTT
CDR3: CASSGRDRVGNTIYF

J: TRBJ2-1
D: -
V: TRBV5-1
size: -
DNA: TGCGCCAGCAGCTTGGTGGGCGGGTTAACCTACAATGAGCAGTTCTTC
CDR3: CASSLVGGLTYNEQFF

J: TRBJ2-7
D: TRBD2
V: TRBV4-3
size: -
DNA: TGCGCCAGCAGCCAAGGGAGCGGGGGGTCCTACGAGCAGTACTTC
CDR3: CASSQGSGGSYEQYF

J: TRBJ2-7
D: -
V: TRBV25-1
size: -
DNA: TGTGCCAGCAGTGAAAGTCAGGACTCCTACGAGCAGTACTTC
CDR3: CASSESQDSYEQYF

J: TRBJ1-1
D: -
V: TRBV5-1
size: few
DNA: TGCGCCAGCAGCCAGGGCGGGGGGTACACTGAAGCTTTCTTT
CDR3: CASSQGGGYTEAFF

J: TRBJ1-1
D: -
V: TRBV2
size: -
DNA: TGTGCCAGCAGGTGGGAGTCCAACACTGAAGCTTTCTTT
CDR3: CASRWESNTEAFF

J: TRBJ2-7
D: -
V: TRBV6-5
size: -
DNA: TGTGCCAGCAGTTACTCTTCCAGCCCCGACCAGGGCGAGCAGTACTTC
CDR3: CASSYSSSPDQGEQYF

J: TRBJ2-1
D: TRBD2
V: TRBV7-2
size: -
DNA: TGTGCCAGCCTACTGAGTGGCGGGGGGGTGTACAATGAGCAGTTCTTC
CDR3: CASLLSGGGVYNEQFF

J: TRBJ2-1
D: TRBD2
V: TRBV9
size: -
DNA: TGTGCCAGCAGCGGGGGAGCGGGGTTACACAATGAGCAGTTCTTC
CDR3: CASSGGAGLHNEQFF

J: TRBJ2-7
D: -
V: TRBV6-1
size: -
DNA: TGTGCCAGCAGTGAATGGTGGGGCGGGACTGAAAAGAAGGGGCTCGAGCAGTACTTC
CDR3: CASSEWWGGTEKKGLEQYF

J: TRBJ2-3
D: -
V: TRBV28
size: -
DNA: TGTGCCAGCAGGGCCCCGGGACTCCAGACTACGCAGTATTTT
CDR3: CASRAPGLQTTQYF

J: TRBJ2-3
D: TRBD2
V: TRBV7-3
size: -
DNA: TGTGCCAGCAGCGGCAGCGGGGGGGCTTCCACAGATACGCAGTATTTT
CDR3: CASSGSGGASTDTQYF

J: TRBJ2-3
D: TRBD2
V: TRBV7-2
size: -
DNA: TGTGCCAGCAGCTTTCTAGCGGCCGGTACAGATACGCAGTATTTT
CDR3: CASSFLAAGTDTQYF

J: TRBJ2-7
D: TRBD1
V: TRBV14
size: -
DNA: TGTGCCAGCAGGACAGGGAGCTCCTACGAGCAGTACTTC
CDR3: CASRTGSSYEQYF

J: TRBJ1-2
D: -
V: TRBV6-1
size: -
DNA: TGTGCCAGCAGTCCCCCGGGTGGCTACACCTTC
CDR3: CASSPPGGYTF

J: TRBJ1-5
D: -
V: TRBV6-6
size: -
DNA: TGTGCCAGCAGTTACTCAGCAGGAGGGCCCCAGCATTTT
CDR3: CASSYSAGGPQHF

J: TRBJ1-1
D: -
V: TRBV13
size: -
DNA: TGTGCCAGCAGTCTCTCCCCTGGCGGGACTGGTACTGAAGCTTTCTTT
CDR3: CASSLSPGGTGTEAFF

J: TRBJ2-5
D: -
V: TRBV28
size: -
DNA: TGTGCCAGCAGTTTAGTGGACAGTGGACAAGAGACCCAGTACTTC
CDR3: CASSLVDSGQETQYF

J: TRBJ2-4
D: TRBD2
V: TRBV27
size: -
DNA: TGTGCCAGCGGACTAGCGGGAGAGCCCAAAAACAGTCAGTACTTC
CDR3: CASGLAGEPKNSQYF

J: TRBJ2-1
D: TRBD2
V: TRBV27
size: -
DNA: TGTGCCAGCAGTTTTGGACTAGCGGGAGGTGAGTTCTTC
CDR3: CASSFGLAGGEFF

J: TRBJ2-7
D: -
V: TRBV30
size: -
DNA: TGTGCCTGGAGTGGACCCGGGGCGGGGGAGCAGTACTTC
CDR3: CAWSGPGAGEQYF

J: TRBJ1-5
D: TRBD1
V: TRBV19
size: few
DNA: TGTGCCAGTAGTAGGGACAGGGGGCGGAATCAGCCCCAGCATTTT
CDR3: CASSRDRGRNQPQHF

J: TRBJ1-4
D: -
V: TRBV10-3
size: -
DNA: TGTGCCATCAGTGAACAGGGTACTGAAAAACTGTTTTTT
CDR3: CAISEQGTEKLFF

J: TRBJ1-5
D: -
V: TRBV21-1
size: once
DNA: TGTGCCAGCAGCGAAGCCCTCCGGACAGGGCTGCACAATCAGCCCCAGCATTTT
CDR3: CASSEALRTGLHNQPQHF